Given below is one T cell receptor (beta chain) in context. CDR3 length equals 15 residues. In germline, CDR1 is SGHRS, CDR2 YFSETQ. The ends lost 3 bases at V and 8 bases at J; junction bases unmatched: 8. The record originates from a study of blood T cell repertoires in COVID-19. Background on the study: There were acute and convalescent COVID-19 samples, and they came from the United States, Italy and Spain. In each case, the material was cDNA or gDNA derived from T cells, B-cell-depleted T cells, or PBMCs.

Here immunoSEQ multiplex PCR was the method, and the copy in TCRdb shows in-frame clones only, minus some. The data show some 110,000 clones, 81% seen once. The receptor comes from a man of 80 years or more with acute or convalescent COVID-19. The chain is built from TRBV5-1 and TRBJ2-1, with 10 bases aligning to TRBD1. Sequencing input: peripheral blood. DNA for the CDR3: TGCGCCAGCAGCTCACCGGGACAGGGGTTGCATGAGCAGTTCTTC. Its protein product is CASSSPGQGLHEQFF.